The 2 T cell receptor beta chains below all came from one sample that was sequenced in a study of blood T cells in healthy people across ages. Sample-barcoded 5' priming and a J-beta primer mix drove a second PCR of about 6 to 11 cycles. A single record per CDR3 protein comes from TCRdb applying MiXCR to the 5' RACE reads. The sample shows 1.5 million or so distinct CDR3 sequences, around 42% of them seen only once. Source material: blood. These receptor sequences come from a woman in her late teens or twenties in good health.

CDR3: CASSLILGWADSPLHF. CDR3 DNA sequence: TGTGCCAGCAGTTTAATCCTAGGGTGGGCCGATTCACCCCTCCACTTT. This sequence joins TRBV28 and TRBJ1-6, with D uncertain. The CDR3 spans 16 residues. Germline V gives CDR1 MDHEN, CDR2 SYDVKM. Trimming cost V 2 bases and J 8 bases, with 16 bases left between them. Supplemented by reference TRBV28 and TRBJ1-6, the full variable domain reads DVKVTQSSRYLVKRTGEKVFLECVQDMDHENMFWYRQDPGLGLRLIYFSYDVKMKEKGDIPEGYSVSREKKERFSLILESASTNQTSMYLCASSLILGWADSPLHFGNGTRLTVT.

The CDR3 protein is CASSLIWELKDGYTF. DNA for the CDR3: TGTGCCAGCAGTTTAATCTGGGAGCTTAAGGATGGCTACACCTTC. The chain carries TRBV12-3 or TRBV12-4 and TRBJ1-2; D is ambiguous. The CDR3 totals 15 residues. V was clipped by 2 bases and J by 6 bases, with 16 bases between them.